This T cell receptor beta chain appears in the sequencing data of a study of shared clonotypes between healthy human individuals. The CDR3 extends over 14 amino acids. Per the germline V gene, CDR1 is LNHDA and CDR2 is SQIVND (reference sequence). As regards this clone: Antigen specificity is unknown. One end of the junction fails to match germline, which may point to a read error.

The data were produced by immunoSEQ multiplex PCR, yet TCRdb's version contains in-frame clones alone and is incomplete. Of over a million clones in the sample, 97% to 99% are singletons; the top ten hold 0.3% to 0.45%. Study-wide results and limits: Deeper or shallower sequencing was expected to change how clonotypes are shared among donors. When naive CD4 clonotypes were compared across a few donors, about 4.9% were shared. Some clonotypes were shared by all four sorted-subset donors, while others were not shared. The non-shared ones had lower generation probabilities than the shared ones.

The TCR sequence derives from a young man in good health. This rearrangement joins TRBV19 to TRBJ2-7, with 8 positions matching TRBD1. The sequencing input was naive CD4+ T cells sorted from blood. Subset described: CD45RA+ positively selected. This CDR3 reads CASSPPGQAVSLNF. CDR3 sequence (DNA): TGTGCCAGTAGCCCCCCGGGACAGGCCGTAAGTCTTAACTTC.